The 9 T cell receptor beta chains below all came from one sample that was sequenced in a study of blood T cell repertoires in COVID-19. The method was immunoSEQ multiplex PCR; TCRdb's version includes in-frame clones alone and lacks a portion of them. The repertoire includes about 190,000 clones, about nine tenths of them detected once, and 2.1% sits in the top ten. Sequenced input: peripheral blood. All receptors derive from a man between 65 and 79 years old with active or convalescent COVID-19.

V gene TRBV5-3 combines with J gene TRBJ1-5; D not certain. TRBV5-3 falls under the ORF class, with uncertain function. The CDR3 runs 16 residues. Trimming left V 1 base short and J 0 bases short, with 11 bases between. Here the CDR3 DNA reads TGTGCCAGAAGCTTGCAGGCCGACTATAGCAATCAGCCCCAGCATTTT. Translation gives CARSLQADYSNQPQHF.

CDR3 DNA: TGTGCCAGCAGCCAAATTTTATCCAGGGGTTTTGGACTAGCCCACAATGAGCAGTTCTTC. Its protein is CASSQILSRGFGLAHNEQFF. This chain links TRBV3-1 (or the pseudogene TRBV3-2) with TRBJ2-1, with 8 bases identical to TRBD2. The ends lost 2 bases at V and 5 bases at J; junction bases unmatched: 20. The CDR3 sequence is 20 residues long. The germline V gene encodes CDR1 LGHDT and CDR2 YNNKEL (reference sequence).

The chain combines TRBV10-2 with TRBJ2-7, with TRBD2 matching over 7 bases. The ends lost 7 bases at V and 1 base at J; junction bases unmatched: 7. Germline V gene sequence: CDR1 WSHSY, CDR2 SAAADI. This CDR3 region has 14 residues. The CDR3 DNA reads TGCGCCAGCAACCTCCGCGGGGGATCCTACGAGCAGTACTTC. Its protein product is CASNLRGGSYEQYF.

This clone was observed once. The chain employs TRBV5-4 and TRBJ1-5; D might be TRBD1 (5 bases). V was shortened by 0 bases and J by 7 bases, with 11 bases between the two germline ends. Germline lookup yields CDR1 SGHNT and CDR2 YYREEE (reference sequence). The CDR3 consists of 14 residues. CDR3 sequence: CASSLEGSAQPQHF. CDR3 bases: TGTGCCAGCAGCTTGGAGGGGTCAGCCCAGCCCCAGCATTTT.

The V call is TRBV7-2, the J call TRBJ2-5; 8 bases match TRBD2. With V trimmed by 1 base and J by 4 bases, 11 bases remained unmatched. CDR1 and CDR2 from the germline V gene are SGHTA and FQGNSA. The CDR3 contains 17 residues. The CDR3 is CASSLDLWSGSGETQYF. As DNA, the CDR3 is TGTGCCAGCAGCTTAGATCTCTGGAGCGGGAGTGGAGAGACCCAGTACTTC.

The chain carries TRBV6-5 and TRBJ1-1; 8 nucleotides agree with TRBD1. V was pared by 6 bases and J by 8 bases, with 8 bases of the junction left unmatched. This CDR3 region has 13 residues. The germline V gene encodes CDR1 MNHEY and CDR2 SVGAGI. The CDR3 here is CASSRQGRNEAFF. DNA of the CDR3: TGTGCCAGCAGCCGACAGGGGCGAAACGAAGCTTTCTTT.

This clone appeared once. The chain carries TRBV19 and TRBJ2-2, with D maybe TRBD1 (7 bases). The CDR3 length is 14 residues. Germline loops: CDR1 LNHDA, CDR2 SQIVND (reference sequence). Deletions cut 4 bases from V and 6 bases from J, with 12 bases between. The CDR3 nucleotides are TGTGCCAGTAGTACCCAGGGGGGTGCCGGGGAGCTGTTTTTT. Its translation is CASSTQGGAGELFF.

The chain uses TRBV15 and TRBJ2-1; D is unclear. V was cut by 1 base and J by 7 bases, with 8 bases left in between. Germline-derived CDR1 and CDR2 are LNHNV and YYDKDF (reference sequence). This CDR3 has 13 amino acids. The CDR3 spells CATSRAIGNEQFF. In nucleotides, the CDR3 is TGTGCCACCAGCAGAGCCATCGGGAATGAGCAGTTCTTC.

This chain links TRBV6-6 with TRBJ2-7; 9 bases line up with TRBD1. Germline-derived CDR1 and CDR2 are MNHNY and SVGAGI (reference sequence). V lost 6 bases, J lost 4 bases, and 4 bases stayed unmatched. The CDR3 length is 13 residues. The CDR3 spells CASRGQGLYEQYF. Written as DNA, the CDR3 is TGTGCCAGCAGAGGACAGGGGCTGTACGAGCAGTACTTC.